Presented here are 8 T cell receptor beta chains from one specimen sequenced in a study of long-term antiretroviral therapy in people with HIV. Version v3.0 of the immunoSEQ assay was performed at survey level. The assay was immunoSEQ multiplex PCR, and TCRdb's table has in-frame clones only and misses some. The repertoire holds about 11,000 clones, with roughly 80% as singletons. The sample consisted of unsorted PBMCs, taken 7.2 years after starting antiretroviral therapy. Receptor source: a man between 50 and 59 years old with HIV.

This clone was observed a few times. The chain employs TRBV5-1 and TRBJ1-2; 8 bases match TRBD1. Trimming cost V 4 bases and J 7 bases; bases outside gene matches: 9. Germline V gene lookup returns CDR1 SGHRS and CDR2 YFSETQ. CDR3 size: 14 residues. The CDR3 spells CASSPGQGISGYTF. In DNA form, the CDR3 reads TGCGCCAGCAGCCCCGGACAGGGAATCTCTGGCTACACCTTC.

This rearrangement joins TRBV11-2 to TRBJ1-2; TRBD1 might be the D (5 bases). Germline-derived CDR1 and CDR2 are SGHAT and FQNNGV. The CDR3 runs 15 residues. The ends were cut back, 1 base at V and 0 bases at J, with 9 bases in the middle. The CDR3 DNA sequence: TGTGCCAGCAGCTTAGCGGGGACCGCTAACTATGGCTACACCTTC. Its protein is CASSLAGTANYGYTF.

In this sample, this clone turned up once. V usage is TRBV5-5 and J usage is TRBJ2-1; TRBD2 agrees at 13 bases. After removal of 3 bases from V and 6 bases from J, the junction contained 3 bases not matched to a gene. The CDR3 spans 15 residues. The germline CDR1 and CDR2 sequences are SGHKS and YYEKEE (reference sequence). This CDR3 reads CASSWGLAGLNEQFF. The CDR3, as DNA: TGTGCCAGCAGCTGGGGACTAGCGGGGCTCAATGAGCAGTTCTTC.

J is TRBJ2-3 and V is TRBV5-8; 10 bases line up with TRBD2. The CDR3 is 15 residues long. CDR1 is SGHTS, CDR2 YDEGEE, per germline. Germline trimming cut 4 bases from V and 0 bases from J; bases unmatched to any gene: 2. The CDR3 sequence is CASSGLAESTDTQYF. CDR3 nucleotide sequence: TGTGCCAGCAGCGGACTAGCGGAAAGCACAGATACGCAGTATTTT.

The chain links TRBV10-1 to TRBJ2-3; 7 positions match TRBD1. The germline V gene has CDR1 WNHNN and CDR2 SYGVQD (reference sequence). After removal of 2 bases from V and 5 bases from J, the junction contained 13 bases not matched to a gene. The CDR3 is 17 residues long. The CDR3 nucleotides read TGCGCCAGCAGTGAGGGGACAGAGGCCCCAGCCGGAGATACGCAGTATTTT. The encoded protein is CASSEGTEAPAGDTQYF.

The sample holds one count of this clone. This chain joins TRBV27 and TRBJ2-1, with unresolved D. The CDR3 runs to 15 residues. The V end was cut by 3 bases, the J end by 0 bases, with 9 bases between. Germline V gene sequence: CDR1 MNHEY, CDR2 SMNVEV (reference sequence). This chain's CDR3 is CASSFMANSYNEQFF. CDR3 nucleotides: TGTGCCAGCAGTTTTATGGCGAACTCCTACAATGAGCAGTTCTTC.

The chain joins TRBV19 to TRBJ1-1; D is perhaps TRBD1 (6 bases). This CDR3 is built from 13 residues. Trimming took 8 bases from V and 0 from J, leaving 10 bases between them. Per germline, CDR1 LNHDA and CDR2 SQIVND (reference sequence). Here the CDR3 reads CASGTGMNTEAFF. Written as DNA, the CDR3 is TGTGCCAGTGGAACAGGGATGAACACTGAAGCTTTCTTT.

Only one count was recorded for this clone. The chain combines TRBV19 with TRBJ1-4; the match to TRBD1 covers 10 bases. The length of the CDR3 is 15 residues. The germline gives CDR1 LNHDA, CDR2 SQIVND (reference sequence). V shed 5 bases, J shed 7 bases, and the junction held 7 bases outside the gene matches. This CDR3 is CASSPWGQGSEKLFF. Here the CDR3 DNA reads TGTGCCAGTAGTCCATGGGGACAGGGGAGTGAAAAACTGTTTTTT. Full variable domain (missing parts from reference TRBV19 and TRBJ1-4): DGGITQSPKYLFRKEGQNVTLSCEQNLNHDAMYWYRQDPGQGLRLIYYSQIVNDFQKGDIAEGYSVSREKKESFPLTVTSAQKNPTAFYLCASSPWGQGSEKLFFGSGTQLSVL.